One T cell receptor (beta chain) is described in this entry. Only CD45RO-negative cells positively selected for CCR7 counted as naive CD8 cells, so terminally differentiated effector memory CD45RA+ cells were excluded. Measured with immunoSEQ multiplex PCR; TCRdb has only the in-frame clones, and not every one. The data show 2 million to 2.5 million clones, with about 92% seen just once and over 1.5% held by the top ten. Germline V gene data show CDR1 as SGHTA and CDR2 as FQGNSA. Trimming took off 5 bases at V and 4 bases at J, with 11 bases between the two ends. CDR3 length: 14 residues. This sample is part of a study of shared clonotypes between healthy human individuals.

This clonotype was obtained from a man between 18 and 29 years old in good health. Some clones in this sample may be carry-over from other donors' samples. The chain is built from TRBV7-2 and TRBJ2-2; the D is unclear. The sequencing sample was made of naive CD8+ T cells from PBMCs. CDR3 sequence reads: CASSPEGLTGELFF. The CDR3, as DNA: TGTGCCAGCAGCCCCGAAGGGCTCACCGGGGAGCTGTTTTTT.